The rows below give T cell receptor beta chains drawn from one sample of a study of memory CD4+ T cells and cytomegalovirus serostatus. This table comes from immunoSEQ multiplex PCR, and its TCRdb copy is limited to in-frame clones, with some not included. The sample consists of just under 40,000 clones, around 78% of them appearing once. Sequencing was performed on memory CD4+ T cells from blood. These receptor sequences come from an adult in good health and CMV-seronegative. Each CDR3 is given with its conserved first and last residue. Fields, in order: CDR3 DNA, CDR3 protein, clone size, V gene, J gene, D gene. D genes are given only for firm matches. The listing skips clone size in some rows; elsewhere it reads once, few, many or a size class.

CDR3 DNA: TGTGCCCAGGCCTCGGGGATTCGGGAGACCCAGTACTTC; CDR3 protein: CAQASGIRETQYF; clone size: NA; V gene: TRBV30; J gene: TRBJ2-5; D gene: NA
CDR3 DNA: TGTGCCTGGAGTATCCTTTCAGGGGACTTTTCACCCCTCCACTTT; CDR3 protein: CAWSILSGDFSPLHF; clone size: NA; V gene: TRBV30; J gene: TRBJ1-6; D gene: NA
CDR3 DNA: TGTGCCAGCAGCTCCCGACAGAGCAATCAGCCCCAGCATTTT; CDR3 protein: CASSSRQSNQPQHF; clone size: NA; V gene: TRBV5-6; J gene: TRBJ1-5; D gene: NA
CDR3 DNA: TGTGCCAGCAGCCAGGAGTACGGAAACACCATATATTTT; CDR3 protein: CASSQEYGNTIYF; clone size: NA; V gene: TRBV7-2; J gene: TRBJ1-3; D gene: NA
CDR3 DNA: TGTGCCAGTAGTGGGAAAGAGACCCAGTACTTC; CDR3 protein: CASSGKETQYF; clone size: NA; V gene: TRBV19; J gene: TRBJ2-5; D gene: NA
CDR3 DNA: TGTGCCAGCAGCCCTAGAATAACACTTTCCTCCTACAATGAGCAGTTCTTC; CDR3 protein: CASSPRITLSSYNEQFF; clone size: NA; V gene: TRBV7-2; J gene: TRBJ2-1; D gene: NA
CDR3 DNA: TGTGCCAGCAGTGGGGCCAGGGGGTCTAGCGGCTACACCTTC; CDR3 protein: CASSGARGSSGYTF; clone size: NA; V gene: TRBV2; J gene: TRBJ1-2; D gene: TRBD1
CDR3 DNA: TGTGCCAGTAGTATATCTACAGGCTCTGGAAACACCATATATTTT; CDR3 protein: CASSISTGSGNTIYF; clone size: NA; V gene: TRBV19; J gene: TRBJ1-3; D gene: NA
CDR3 DNA: TGTGCCAGCAGCTTAGCGCGGGGACAGAGCTATGGCTACACCTTC; CDR3 protein: CASSLARGQSYGYTF; clone size: NA; V gene: TRBV7-9; J gene: TRBJ1-2; D gene: TRBD1
CDR3 DNA: TGTGCCAGCAGGACGACATTAAGCACAGATACGCAGTATTTT; CDR3 protein: CASRTTLSTDTQYF; clone size: NA; V gene: TRBV5-6; J gene: TRBJ2-3; D gene: NA
CDR3 DNA: TGTGCCAGCAGCCAAACTCTCCAGAGGGGAGCTTTCTTT; CDR3 protein: CASSQTLQRGAFF; clone size: NA; V gene: TRBV7-2; J gene: TRBJ1-1; D gene: NA
CDR3 DNA: TGTGCCAGCAGCTTGGGTCCGCAGGGGCATCAGCCCCAGCATTTT; CDR3 protein: CASSLGPQGHQPQHF; clone size: NA; V gene: TRBV7-9; J gene: TRBJ1-5; D gene: NA
CDR3 DNA: TGTGCCAGCAGCTTAGGGGGCCTCCAACCGCCCCAGCATTTT; CDR3 protein: CASSLGGLQPPQHF; clone size: NA; V gene: TRBV13; J gene: TRBJ1-5; D gene: NA
CDR3 DNA: TGCGCCAGCAGTCGGACAGAGTCTGGGGCCAACGTCCTGACTTTC; CDR3 protein: CASSRTESGANVLTF; clone size: once; V gene: TRBV5-1; J gene: TRBJ2-6; D gene: NA
CDR3 DNA: TGTGCCAGTAGTACCATCGGGACAGGCGCTTCTAACTATGGCTACACCTTC; CDR3 protein: CASSTIGTGASNYGYTF; clone size: NA; V gene: TRBV19; J gene: TRBJ1-2; D gene: TRBD1
CDR3 DNA: TGTGCCAGCTCAAGACAGGGCAACTCCTATAATTCACCCCTCCACTTT; CDR3 protein: CASSRQGNSYNSPLHF; clone size: NA; V gene: TRBV18; J gene: TRBJ1-6; D gene: TRBD1
CDR3 DNA: TGCAGCGTTGCCTGGGTAGGGGGAACCTACGAGCAGTACTTC; CDR3 protein: CSVAWVGGTYEQYF; clone size: once; V gene: TRBV29-1; J gene: TRBJ2-7; D gene: NA
CDR3 DNA: TGTGCCAGTAGTAAAGGTGTACGGCAGAACGGTGAAAAACTGTTTTTT; CDR3 protein: CASSKGVRQNGEKLFF; clone size: NA; V gene: TRBV19; J gene: TRBJ1-4; D gene: NA
CDR3 DNA: TGTGCCACCAGCAGAGATCGTCGGCAGGGGGCGACCAAAAACATTCAGTACTTC; CDR3 protein: CATSRDRRQGATKNIQYF; clone size: NA; V gene: TRBV15; J gene: TRBJ2-4; D gene: TRBD1
CDR3 DNA: TGCAGCGTGGACGGACAGGGAGGCCCCTACGAGCAGTACTTC; CDR3 protein: CSVDGQGGPYEQYF; clone size: once; V gene: TRBV29-1; J gene: TRBJ2-7; D gene: TRBD1
CDR3 DNA: TGTGCCAGCTCACTGGGGGTGGGAGATTCACCCCTCCACTTT; CDR3 protein: CASSLGVGDSPLHF; clone size: NA; V gene: TRBV18; J gene: TRBJ1-6; D gene: NA
CDR3 DNA: TGTGCCAGCAGCCCTACGACAGGGGGATTTGGTGAAGCTTTCTTT; CDR3 protein: CASSPTTGGFGEAFF; clone size: NA; V gene: TRBV11-3; J gene: TRBJ1-1; D gene: TRBD1
CDR3 DNA: TGTGCCAGCTTGGGCAGGCTTGATTACTATGGCTACACCTTC; CDR3 protein: CASLGRLDYYGYTF; clone size: NA; V gene: TRBV10-3; J gene: TRBJ1-2; D gene: NA
CDR3 DNA: TGTGCCAGCAGTGGACCCGGACAGGCAGCTAATCAGCCCCAGCATTTT; CDR3 protein: CASSGPGQAANQPQHF; clone size: NA; V gene: TRBV6-1; J gene: TRBJ1-5; D gene: TRBD1
CDR3 DNA: TGTGCCAGCAGTGAAGCGAGCGCAGGCTCTGGAAACACCATATATTTT; CDR3 protein: CASSEASAGSGNTIYF; clone size: NA; V gene: TRBV2; J gene: TRBJ1-3; D gene: NA
CDR3 DNA: TGTGCCAGCAGCTTGACACTTTTAGCGGGGGGCCGTGAGACCCAGTACTTC; CDR3 protein: CASSLTLLAGGRETQYF; clone size: NA; V gene: TRBV5-4; J gene: TRBJ2-5; D gene: TRBD2
CDR3 DNA: TGTGCCAGCTCACCACCCGGGGCGGGCACTGAAGCTTTCTTT; CDR3 protein: CASSPPGAGTEAFF; clone size: few; V gene: TRBV18; J gene: TRBJ1-1; D gene: NA
CDR3 DNA: TGTGCCAGCAGCCAAGATCACAGGGGGGGTGGCTACACCTTC; CDR3 protein: CASSQDHRGGGYTF; clone size: NA; V gene: TRBV14; J gene: TRBJ1-2; D gene: TRBD1
CDR3 DNA: TGTGCCAGCAGCACGGACAGTTCCTTAGCTAACTATGGCTACACCTTC; CDR3 protein: CASSTDSSLANYGYTF; clone size: NA; V gene: TRBV2; J gene: TRBJ1-2; D gene: NA
CDR3 DNA: TGTGCCAGCAGCTTAAAGGGGGACAGAAACTATGGCTACACCTTC; CDR3 protein: CASSLKGDRNYGYTF; clone size: NA; V gene: TRBV5-6; J gene: TRBJ1-2; D gene: TRBD1
CDR3 DNA: TGTGCCAGCACCGGGAGCGCGTTCTATGGCTACACCTTC; CDR3 protein: CASTGSAFYGYTF; clone size: NA; V gene: TRBV6-5; J gene: TRBJ1-2; D gene: NA
CDR3 DNA: TGTGCCAGCAGTTCCGGGACAACGAGCACAGATACGCAGTATTTT; CDR3 protein: CASSSGTTSTDTQYF; clone size: NA; V gene: TRBV5-4; J gene: TRBJ2-3; D gene: NA
CDR3 DNA: TGTGCCAGCAGTTACAAAGGGGAGACTGAAGCTTTCTTT; CDR3 protein: CASSYKGETEAFF; clone size: NA; V gene: TRBV6-5; J gene: TRBJ1-1; D gene: NA
CDR3 DNA: TGTGCCAGCAGTCCTCAAGCGGGCCGGAATGAAAAACTGTTTTTT; CDR3 protein: CASSPQAGRNEKLFF; clone size: NA; V gene: TRBV11-2; J gene: TRBJ1-4; D gene: NA
CDR3 DNA: TGTGCCAGCAGTTTGACAGGGGGAATCATGCCCCAGCATTTT; CDR3 protein: CASSLTGGIMPQHF; clone size: NA; V gene: TRBV6-5; J gene: TRBJ1-5; D gene: TRBD1
CDR3 DNA: TGTGCCAGCAGCTTTAGAACACCAACGAAGACTGAAGCTTTCTTT; CDR3 protein: CASSFRTPTKTEAFF; clone size: NA; V gene: TRBV5-6; J gene: TRBJ1-1; D gene: NA
CDR3 DNA: TGTGCCAGTAGTATAATCGGTTACACTGAAGCTTTCTTT; CDR3 protein: CASSIIGYTEAFF; clone size: NA; V gene: TRBV19; J gene: TRBJ1-1; D gene: NA
CDR3 DNA: TGTGCCTGGAGTGAGTCCAGCCCCTCTCTCTATAGCAATCAGCCCCAGCATTTT; CDR3 protein: CAWSESSPSLYSNQPQHF; clone size: NA; V gene: TRBV30; J gene: TRBJ1-5; D gene: NA
CDR3 DNA: TGTGCCAGCAGTTACTCGTCGCGGCACGGCACTGAAGCTTTCTTT; CDR3 protein: CASSYSSRHGTEAFF; clone size: NA; V gene: TRBV6-5; J gene: TRBJ1-1; D gene: NA
CDR3 DNA: TGTGCCAGTAGTATAGAATCTACAGGGAGCTCTCCCCTCCACTTT; CDR3 protein: CASSIESTGSSPLHF; clone size: NA; V gene: TRBV19; J gene: TRBJ1-6; D gene: NA
CDR3 DNA: TGTGCCAGCAGCGTCGACAGCTCGTATACGCAGTATTTT; CDR3 protein: CASSVDSSYTQYF; clone size: NA; V gene: TRBV6-5; J gene: TRBJ2-3; D gene: NA
CDR3 DNA: TGCGCCAGCAGCAAGGGTAGGTTAGCGGGGGAATACACAGATACGCAGTATTTT; CDR3 protein: CASSKGRLAGEYTDTQYF; clone size: NA; V gene: TRBV5-1; J gene: TRBJ2-3; D gene: TRBD2